This T cell receptor beta chain was captured by sequencing in a study of T cell responses to AZD1222 COVID-19 vaccine. TCRdb's copy holds only in-frame clones and misses some; the assay was immunoSEQ multiplex PCR. The repertoire holds some 55,000 clones, with around 92% as singletons. CDR1 is SGHRS and CDR2 is YFSETQ in the germline V gene. J gave up 1 base and V 6 bases, and 3 bases lay outside the gene matches. The CDR3 is 13 amino acids. The starting material was peripheral blood, obtained on day 0 of AZD1222 vaccination. The rearrangement links TRBV5-1 to TRBJ1-1; 7 bases match TRBD1. The sequence was obtained from an adult in good health. The CDR3 region has the DNA TGCGCCAGCAAAAGACAGGGGAACACTGAAGCTTTCTTT. It yields the protein CASKRQGNTEAFF.